The rows below give T cell receptor beta chains drawn from one sample of a study of OX40 agonist ivuxolimab in advanced cancers. The assay was immunoSEQ multiplex PCR, and TCRdb's table has in-frame clones only and misses some. The sample includes approximately 80,000 clones, about 95% seen only once; the top ten take over 9%. The material was CD4+ or CD8+ T cells sorted from blood, obtained in a trial of the OX40 agonist ivuxolimab. The receptor set was obtained from an adult with an advanced solid tumor such as melanoma, head and neck, liver or kidney cancer. Each CDR3 is given with its conserved first and last residue. Each record gives: D gene, J gene, CDR3 length, V gene, CDR3 protein, CDR3 DNA. A D gene is named only where the DNA matches it firmly.

-,TRBJ2-3,16,TRBV5-1,CASSWGDRGSTDTQYF,TGCGCCAGCAGTTGGGGGGATAGGGGTTCCACAGATACGCAGTATTTT
TRBD1,TRBJ1-5,14,TRBV2,CASSGQGARQPQHF,TGTGCCAGCAGTGGGCAGGGGGCTAGGCAGCCCCAGCATTTT
-,TRBJ2-5,12,TRBV6-5,CASSYSGGAQYF,TGTGCCAGCAGTTACTCAGGTGGGGCCCAGTACTTC
-,TRBJ2-1,17,TRBV10-3,CAISEPSRTSSYNEQFF,TGTGCCATCAGTGAGCCGAGCAGGACGAGCTCCTACAATGAGCAGTTCTTC
TRBD1,TRBJ1-2,13,TRBV29-1,CSAMWSRGQGYTF,TGCAGCGCCATGTGGTCCAGGGGGCAGGGCTACACCTTC
-,TRBJ1-5,16,TRBV4-3,CASSQTMEYSNQPQHF,TGCGCCAGCAGCCAAACAATGGAGTATAGCAATCAGCCCCAGCATTTT
-,TRBJ1-1,12,TRBV7-9,CASSLGSTEAFF,TGTGCCAGCAGCCTAGGGAGCACTGAAGCTTTCTTT
-,TRBJ1-5,14,TRBV27,CASRTDSSNQPQHF,TGTGCCAGCAGGACCGACAGTAGCAATCAGCCCCAGCATTTT
-,TRBJ2-5,15,TRBV9,CASSVEDWAQETQYF,TGTGCCAGCAGCGTAGAAGATTGGGCACAAGAGACCCAGTACTTC
TRBD1,TRBJ2-7,15,TRBV5-1,CASSLAGQGIDEQYF,TGCGCCAGCAGCTTGGCAGGACAGGGTATTGACGAGCAGTACTTC
TRBD1,TRBJ2-1,15,TRBV4-3,CASSQDLGQYNEQFF,TGCGCCAGCAGCCAAGATCTGGGACAGTACAATGAGCAGTTCTTC
-,TRBJ2-2,16,TRBV13,CASSLLAVANTGELFF,TGTGCCAGCAGCTTATTGGCGGTCGCGAACACCGGGGAGCTGTTTTTT